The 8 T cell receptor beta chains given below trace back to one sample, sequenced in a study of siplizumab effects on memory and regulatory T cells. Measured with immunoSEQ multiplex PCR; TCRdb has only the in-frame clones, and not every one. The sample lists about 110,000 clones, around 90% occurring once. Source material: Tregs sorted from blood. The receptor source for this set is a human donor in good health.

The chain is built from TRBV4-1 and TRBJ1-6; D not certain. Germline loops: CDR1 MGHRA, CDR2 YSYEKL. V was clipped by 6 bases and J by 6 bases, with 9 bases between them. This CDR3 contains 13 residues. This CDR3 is CASRQIINSPLHF. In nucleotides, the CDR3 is TGCGCCAGCAGACAGATCATTAATTCACCCCTCCACTTT.

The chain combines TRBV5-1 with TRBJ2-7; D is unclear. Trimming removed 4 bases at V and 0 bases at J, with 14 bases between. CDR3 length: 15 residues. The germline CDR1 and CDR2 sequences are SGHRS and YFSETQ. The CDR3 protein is CASSLTFRSSYEQYF. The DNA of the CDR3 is TGCGCCAGCAGCCTGACCTTCAGGAGCTCCTACGAGCAGTACTTC.

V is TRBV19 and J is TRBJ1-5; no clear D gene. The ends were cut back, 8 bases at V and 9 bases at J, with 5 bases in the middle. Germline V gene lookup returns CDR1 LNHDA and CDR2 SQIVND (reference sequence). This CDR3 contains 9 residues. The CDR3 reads CASGWPQHF. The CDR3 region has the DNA TGTGCCAGTGGCTGGCCCCAGCATTTT. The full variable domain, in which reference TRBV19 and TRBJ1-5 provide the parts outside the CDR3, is DGGITQSPKYLFRKEGQNVTLSCEQNLNHDAMYWYRQDPGQGLRLIYYSQIVNDFQKGDIAEGYSVSREKKESFPLTVTSAQKNPTAFYLCASGWPQHFGDGTRLSIL.

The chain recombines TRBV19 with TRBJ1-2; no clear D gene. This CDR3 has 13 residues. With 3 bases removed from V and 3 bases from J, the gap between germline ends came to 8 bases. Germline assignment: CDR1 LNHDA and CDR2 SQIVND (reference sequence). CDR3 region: CASSIEEYYGYTF. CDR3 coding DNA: TGTGCCAGTAGTATTGAGGAATACTATGGCTACACCTTC.

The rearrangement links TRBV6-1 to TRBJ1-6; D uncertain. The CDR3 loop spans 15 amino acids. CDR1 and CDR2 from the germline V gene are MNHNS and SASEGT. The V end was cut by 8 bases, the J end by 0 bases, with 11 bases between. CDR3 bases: TGTGCCAGCGGCTGGCAGAGCTCCTATAATTCACCCCTCCACTTT. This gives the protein CASGWQSSYNSPLHF.

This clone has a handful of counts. The chain's CDR3 is CSVGGRGETEAFF. Here the CDR3 DNA reads TGCAGCGTTGGAGGCAGGGGTGAGACTGAAGCTTTCTTT. The rearrangement joins TRBV29-1 to TRBJ1-1; D may be TRBD1 (6 bases). V was pared by 4 bases and J by 5 bases, with 14 bases between. This CDR3 has 13 amino acids. Germline CDR1 is SQVTM and CDR2 is ANQGSEA.

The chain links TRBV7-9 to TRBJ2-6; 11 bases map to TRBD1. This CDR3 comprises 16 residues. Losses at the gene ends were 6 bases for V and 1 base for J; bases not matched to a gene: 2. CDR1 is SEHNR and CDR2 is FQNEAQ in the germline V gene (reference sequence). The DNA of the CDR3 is TGTGCCAGCAGAGGGACAGGGGGGTCTGGGGCCAACGTCCTGACTTTC. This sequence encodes CASRGTGGSGANVLTF.

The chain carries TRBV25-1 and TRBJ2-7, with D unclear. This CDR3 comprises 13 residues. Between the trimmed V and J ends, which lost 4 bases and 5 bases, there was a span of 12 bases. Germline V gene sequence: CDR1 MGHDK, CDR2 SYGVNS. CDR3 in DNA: TGTGCCAGCAGTGTCAACTATTTGAACGAGCAGTACTTC. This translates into CASSVNYLNEQYF.